This T cell receptor beta chain was obtained from a study of T cell changes during pregnancy in multiple sclerosis. Profiling relied on immunoSEQ multiplex PCR, and the TCRdb table lists in-frame clones only, not all of them. The sample holds about 100,000 clones; about 90% are singletons and the top ten take approximately 3.4%. V lost 5 bases and J lost 7, with 18 bases in between. Germline CDR1 and CDR2: SGHTA and FQGNSA. The CDR3 runs to 15 residues. This receptor was identified in a female donor with multiple sclerosis, enrolled in a pregnancy study. Sequences were derived from peripheral blood, sampled in the second trimester of pregnancy. This sequence joins TRBV7-2 and TRBJ2-1, with a weak D call TRBD1 (5 bases). CDR3: CASSPEEGARNEQFF. In nucleotides, the CDR3 is TGTGCCAGCAGCCCAGAGGAAGGGGCGAGGAATGAGCAGTTCTTC. Full variable domain (remainder filled in from reference TRBV7-2 and TRBJ2-1): GAGVSQSPSNKVTEKGKDVELRCDPISGHTALYWYRQSLGQGLEFLIYFQGNSAPDKSGLPSDRFSAERTGGSVSTLTIQRTQQEDSAVYLCASSPEEGARNEQFFGPGTRLTVL.